The clone carrying this T cell receptor beta chain was seen ten or more times. The antigen is not known. The source of the sample is a study of CD8 T cells in ankylosing spondylitis. TCRdb passed the 5' RACE reads through MiXCR, listing each CDR3 protein once. This sample yields around 35,000 distinct CDR3 sequences, of which roughly 12% are seen a single time; 32% belongs to the top ten. Overall study results and limits: Reportedly, matched ankylosing spondylitis synovial fluid was significantly enriched for disease-linked clones. CD8+ by phenotype, disease-linked clones were relatively rare in peripheral blood. There was a TCR beta motif, made of eight highly homologous variants, that appeared characteristic of ankylosing spondylitis blood.

V gave up 3 bases and J gave up 7 bases; unmatched junction bases: 9. CDR3 length equals 14 residues. CDR1 is DFQATT and CDR2 is SNEGSKA in the germline V gene (reference sequence). The sequence derives from a male donor with ankylosing spondylitis. The genes are TRBV20-1 and TRBJ2-4; 7 bases match TRBD2. Input material: synovial fluid, either unsorted or a sorted T cell fraction (not recorded which). The DNA for the CDR3 is TGCAGTGCTAGCCCGGCGGGAGATTTTAACATTCAGTACTTC. This translates into CSASPAGDFNIQYF.